This is a list of T cell receptor beta chains from one sample in a study of T cell responses to AZD1222 COVID-19 vaccine. Assay: immunoSEQ multiplex PCR; the TCRdb copy retains only in-frame clones and omits some. The top ten hold 16% of the sample, which has roughly 100,000 clones, more than 70% seen once. Here the sequenced sample was peripheral blood, taken 28 days after the second AZD1222 dose. The receptors derive from an adult who received the AZD1222 COVID-19 vaccine. The CDR3 runs from the conserved cysteine through the conserved F or W. Each record gives: clone size, V gene, D gene, J gene, CDR3 DNA, CDR3 protein. The D gene is left open where the match is weak. The listing skips clone size in some rows; elsewhere it reads once, few, many or a size class.

>NA|TRBV27|NA|TRBJ1-5
TGTGCCAGCAGTGTCAGGGTAGATCAGCCCCAGCATTTT
CASSVRVDQPQHF
>NA|TRBV7-9|TRBD2|TRBJ2-5
TGTGCCAGCAGCCAGTTCGGGAGTAGCGGGATTGCAGAGACCCAGTACTTC
CASSQFGSSGIAETQYF
>NA|TRBV5-1|TRBD2|TRBJ2-3
TGCGCCAGCAGCTTGGGACTAGCGGGAGGAACGACAGATACGCAGTATTTT
CASSLGLAGGTTDTQYF
>once|TRBV4-1|TRBD1|TRBJ1-2
TGCGCCAGCAGCGGACAGGGGCCGAACTATGGCTACACCTTC
CASSGQGPNYGYTF
>once|TRBV9|NA|TRBJ2-7
TGTGCCAGCAGCGTAAGTTCGGCCCGCGACAGCTACGAGCAGTACTTC
CASSVSSARDSYEQYF
>once|TRBV7-2|TRBD2|TRBJ2-1
TGTGCCAGCAGACTAACTAGCGGGAGGGGTTACAATGAGCAGTTCTTC
CASRLTSGRGYNEQFF
>few|TRBV6-4|NA|TRBJ2-3
TGTGCCAGCAGTGCAGGGACAGATACGCAGTATTTT
CASSAGTDTQYF
>NA|TRBV10-3|TRBD2|TRBJ2-2
TGTGCCATCAAGGGGACTAGCGGGAGGGGCACCGGGGAGCTGTTTTTT
CAIKGTSGRGTGELFF
>NA|TRBV5-1|NA|TRBJ1-6
TGCGCCAGCAGCTTGCCTCGGGTTCTCCACTTT
CASSLPRVLHF
>NA|TRBV5-1|NA|TRBJ1-3
TGCGCCAGCAGGGAGCAGAGCTCTGGAAACACCATATATTTT
CASREQSSGNTIYF
>NA|TRBV27|NA|TRBJ2-7
TGTGCCAGCAGTTTATCACGAACCCACGAGCAGTACTTC
CASSLSRTHEQYF
>NA|TRBV28|NA|TRBJ1-6
TGTGCCAGCAGTTTCTTCGACTGGAAGGGAGGCTCCTATAATTCACCCCTCCACTTT
CASSFFDWKGGSYNSPLHF
>NA|TRBV11-2|TRBD2|TRBJ2-4
TGTGCCAGCAGCTTAGGAAGAACTAGCGGGACCAAAAACATTCAGTACTTC
CASSLGRTSGTKNIQYF
>once|TRBV21-1|NA|TRBJ2-1
TGTGCCAGCCCAGATTTGCGGCTAGCGGGAGTACAGGAGCAGTTCTTC
CASPDLRLAGVQEQFF
>NA|TRBV6-5|NA|TRBJ2-1
TGTGCCAGCACCCCCGGGTCGAGGTACAATGAGCAGTTCTTC
CASTPGSRYNEQFF
>NA|TRBV27|NA|TRBJ1-2
TGTGCCAGCAGTCCGGCAGGGCCCTCCATCTATGGCTACACCTTC
CASSPAGPSIYGYTF
>NA|TRBV24-1|NA|TRBJ2-5
TGTGCCACCAGTGATTTGCAACTAGACCAAGAGACCCAGTACTTC
CATSDLQLDQETQYF
>NA|TRBV11-3|TRBD2|TRBJ2-2
TGTGCCAGCAGCTCCCTAGCGGGGGCGAACACCAGGGAGCTGTTTTTT
CASSSLAGANTRELFF
>NA|TRBV21-1|NA|TRBJ1-2
TGTGCCAGCAGCAAACTCCCGGACAGGAACTATGGCTACACCTTC
CASSKLPDRNYGYTF
>NA|TRBV7-9|NA|TRBJ2-3
TGTGCCAGCAGCCCCGGCTTCAGTCCAGATACGCAGTATTTT
CASSPGFSPDTQYF
>NA|TRBV2|TRBD1|TRBJ1-5
TGTGCCAGCAGCGCGACAGGGACCGAGCCTCAGCCCCAGCATTTT
CASSATGTEPQPQHF
>once|TRBV19|NA|TRBJ1-2
TGTGCCAGTAGTATCCGGGACATCTATGGCTACACCTTC
CASSIRDIYGYTF
>once|TRBV7-6|NA|TRBJ1-1
TGTGCCAGCAGCTTAGGGTATAACACTGAAGCTTTCTTT
CASSLGYNTEAFF
>NA|TRBV19|TRBD2|TRBJ2-7
TGTGCCAGTAGTCCCTCGCCCAGCGGGGCCCCTTACGAGCAGTACTTC
CASSPSPSGAPYEQYF
>few|TRBV7-6|TRBD1|TRBJ2-2
TGTGCCAGCAGCACGGACAGGGGGCCCACCGGGGAGCTGTTTTTT
CASSTDRGPTGELFF
>NA|TRBV5-1|NA|TRBJ2-3
TGCGCCAGCTCCCCAATGGGGGGGCGAACAGATACGCAGTATTTT
CASSPMGGRTDTQYF
>once|TRBV5-1|NA|TRBJ1-6
TGCGCCAGCAGCTTGGAAATTGGGATGAATTCACCCCTCCACTTT
CASSLEIGMNSPLHF
>NA|TRBV20-1|NA|TRBJ2-1
TGCAGTGCTAGTCCCGCGCTGCTTGGAAACTACAATGAGCAGTTCTTC
CSASPALLGNYNEQFF
>NA|TRBV5-4|NA|TRBJ2-7
TGTGCCAGCAGCTTGGGCACAGAATACGAGCAGTACTTC
CASSLGTEYEQYF
>NA|TRBV5-1|TRBD1|TRBJ1-3
TGCGCCAGCAGCTTCGGGCATTCAGGGGGCTCTGGAAACACCATATATTTT
CASSFGHSGGSGNTIYF
>NA|TRBV10-3|TRBD1|TRBJ2-7
TGTGCCAGTAGGGGACAGGCCCTATACGAGCAGTACTTC
CASRGQALYEQYF
>NA|TRBV15|TRBD2|TRBJ2-1
TGTGCCACCAGCAGAACTGGCGGGGGGGGTTACAATGAGCAGTTCTTC
CATSRTGGGGYNEQFF
>NA|TRBV14|TRBD1|TRBJ1-1
TGTGCCAGCAGCGGCAGCTCGACAGGGGACACTGAAGCTTTCTTT
CASSGSSTGDTEAFF
>NA|TRBV7-9|TRBD1|TRBJ1-2
TGTGCCAGCAGCACCGGACAGGGAGGGCACTATGGCTACACCTTC
CASSTGQGGHYGYTF
>once|TRBV24-1|TRBD2|TRBJ2-1
TGTGCCACCAGTAAGGGAGCCAGCGGGAGTGTGAATGAGCAGTTCTTC
CATSKGASGSVNEQFF
>NA|TRBV30|TRBD2|TRBJ2-7
TGTGCCGCCGGACTAGCGGGAGGCTACGAGCAGTACTTC
CAAGLAGGYEQYF
>once|TRBV30|NA|TRBJ2-1
TGTGCCTGGGGCCCCCAGAATGAGCAGTTCTTC
CAWGPQNEQFF
>many|TRBV28|TRBD2|TRBJ2-2
TGTGCCAGCAGTCCCCCCGGACTAGCGGGCCACACCGGGGAGCTGTTTTTT
CASSPPGLAGHTGELFF
>NA|TRBV7-9|NA|TRBJ1-1
TGTGCCAGCAGCTTACAGGAGAACACTGAAGCTTTCTTT
CASSLQENTEAFF
>NA|TRBV6-2/TRBV6-3|NA|TRBJ1-2
TGTGCCAGCAGTTACCCGACCCAATTCACCTTC
CASSYPTQFTF
>NA|TRBV4-1|TRBD2|TRBJ2-7
TGCGCCAGCAGCCAAGCTTTTAAAGGTATAGCGGGAACCCCCTACGAGCAGTACTTC
CASSQAFKGIAGTPYEQYF
>NA|TRBV2|TRBD2|TRBJ2-5
TGTGCCAGCAGCCCTCCGACTAGCGGCCAAGAGACCCAGTACTTC
CASSPPTSGQETQYF
>once|TRBV6-5|NA|TRBJ1-5
TGTGCCAGCAGCCTCCGGGACACGCATCAGCCCCAGCATTTT
CASSLRDTHQPQHF
>NA|TRBV10-3|TRBD2|TRBJ2-1
TGTGCCATCAGTGACAGCGGGAGGCGAAATGAGCAGTTCTTC
CAISDSGRRNEQFF
>NA|TRBV10-3|TRBD1|TRBJ2-2
TGTGCCATCAGTGTCGCCGGGACAGGGGGAACTCCGACCGGGGAGCTGTTTTTT
CAISVAGTGGTPTGELFF